Listed here are 11 T cell receptor beta chains from one sample, sequenced in a study of vaccination and CD4 T cells after COVID-19. With the Oncomine TCR Beta short-read assay, DNA from cultured CD4+ T cells was sequenced. MiXCR, run by TCRdb on the PCR reads, gives a single entry per CDR3 protein. The sample includes about 9,600 distinct CDR3 sequences, around 40% of them seen just once. Documented treatment: roughly nine-day PBMC culture with coronavirus spike peptide pools or control peptides (ViraFEST assay). From the unexposed donor, CD4+ T cells were collected ahead of the COVID-19 pandemic (2011-2018). These TCRs are of unknown antigen specificity. The specimen sequenced was CD4+ T cells from blood, cultured in vitro. The receptors stem from a human donor in good health.

The CDR3 region has the DNA TGTGCCAGCAGCTTAGGGACAGGGCGAAATCAGCCCCAGCATTTT. This translates into CASSLGTGRNQPQHF. The chain has TRBV7-6 and TRBJ1-5, with 8 positions matching TRBD1. The CDR3 has 15 amino acids. From germline, CDR1 is SGHVS and CDR2 FNYEAQ. Unmatched junction bases numbered 3, after V lost 1 base and J lost 4 bases.

In its sample, this clonotype was seen a few times. This chain links TRBV3-1 with TRBJ2-2; D unresolved. Per germline, CDR1 LGHDT and CDR2 YNNKEL (reference sequence). CDR3 length: 12 amino acids. V was cut by 4 bases and J by 4 bases, with 4 bases left in between. The CDR3, as DNA: TGTGCCAGCAGCCCACTCACCGGGGAGCTGTTTTTT. It translates to CASSPLTGELFF.

By share, this clonotype ranks as medium-sized. The chain uses TRBV20-1 and TRBJ2-7; 12 nucleotides align to TRBD2. V lost 5 bases, J lost 1 base, and 6 bases stayed unmatched. Germline values: CDR1 DFQATT, CDR2 SNEGSKA (reference sequence). The CDR3 consists of 15 residues. The CDR3 DNA reads TGCAGTGCTTCTAGAGGACTAGCGGGATCCTACGAGCAGTACTTC. Translation: CSASRGLAGSYEQYF.

The chain couples TRBV7-8 to TRBJ1-1, with 8 positions matching TRBD1. This CDR3 spans 12 amino acids. The germline CDR1 and CDR2 sequences are SGHVS and FQNEAQ. Losses at the gene ends were 5 bases for V and 13 bases for J; bases not matched to a gene: 9. CDR3 coding DNA: TGTGCCAGCAGCGTAGACAGGGGAATGGATTTCTTT. It is translated as CASSVDRGMDFF. The full variable domain, with the rest looked up from reference TRBV7-8 and TRBJ1-1, is GAGVSQSPRYKVAKRGQDVALRCDPISGHVSLFWYQQALGQGPEFLTYFQNEAQLDKSGLPSDRFFAERPEGSVSTLKIQRTQQEDSAVYLCASSVDRGMDFFGQGTRLTVV.

The rearrangement uses TRBV10-3 and TRBJ2-7; the D gene is possibly TRBD2 (5 bases). The CDR3 is 14 amino acids. Trimming stripped 10 bases from V and 0 bases from J, with 16 bases between. Germline V gene data show CDR1 as ENHRY and CDR2 as SYGVKD. The CDR3 DNA reads TGTGCCACCCAAGACGAGCGGTTCTCCTACGAGCAGTACTTC. As protein: CATQDERFSYEQYF.

This chain connects TRBV7-6 to TRBJ2-7; 9 nucleotides line up with TRBD1. CDR3 size: 14 residues. V shed 5 bases, J shed 2 bases, and the junction held 4 bases outside the gene matches. In germline, CDR1 is SGHVS, CDR2 FNYEAQ. CDR3 nucleotide sequence: TGTGCCAGCAGCAAACAGGGGGCCGCCTACGAGCAGTACTTC. Translation gives CASSKQGAAYEQYF.

The rearrangement uses TRBV29-1 and TRBJ1-1; 8 bases fit TRBD1. The CDR3 runs to 15 residues. CDR1 and CDR2 (germline): SQVTM, ANQGSEA. Losses at the gene ends were 7 bases for V and 0 bases for J; bases not matched to a gene: 10. CDR3 DNA sequence: TGCAGCGCTGTGACAGGGGTCATGGTGAACACTGAAGCTTTCTTT. Its protein product is CSAVTGVMVNTEAFF.

This clonotype has more than one count but fewer than ten. The chain is built from TRBV6-5 and TRBJ2-7; D is undetermined. The length of the CDR3 is 17 residues. CDR1 is MNHEY, CDR2 SVGAGI, per germline. Trimming shortened V by 0 bases and J by 0 bases, and 15 bases separated the two germline ends. Here the CDR3 reads CASSYSIRTRYSYEQYF. The CDR3, as DNA: TGTGCCAGCAGTTACTCGATCAGGACCAGATACTCCTACGAGCAGTACTTC.

The sample holds a few counts of this clonotype. This rearrangement joins TRBV2 to TRBJ1-1; D call uncertain. The V gene lost 1 base and the J gene lost 6 bases, with 6 bases spanning the gap. The length of the CDR3 is 12 residues. Germline V gene data show CDR1 as SNHLY and CDR2 as FYNNEI. The CDR3 nucleotides are TGTGCCAGCAGTGAAGTAGCCCCTGAAGCTTTCTTT. Amino acids: CASSEVAPEAFF.

The table lists this clonotype with a few counts. The V gene is TRBV20-1, the J gene TRBJ2-5; D is undetermined. Germline CDR1 and CDR2: DFQATT and SNEGSKA (reference sequence). V dropped 1 base and J dropped 2 bases, with 8 bases sitting between them. The CDR3 is made up of 13 amino acids. The CDR3 sequence: CSARVATQETQYF. The CDR3 region has the DNA TGCAGTGCTAGAGTGGCGACACAAGAGACCCAGTACTTC.

This clonotype was recorded a few times. The CDR3 nucleotides read TGTGCCAGCAGGCGCGGACGGACCACTGAAGCTTTCTTT. This sequence encodes CASRRGRTTEAFF. J is TRBJ1-1 and V is TRBV2; no reliable D call. Trimming took 6 bases from V and 4 from J, leaving 12 bases between them. The germline V gene has CDR1 SNHLY and CDR2 FYNNEI. This CDR3 has 13 amino acids. The whole variable domain, remainder taken from reference TRBV2 and TRBJ1-1, is EPEVTQTPSHQVTQMGQEVILRCVPISNHLYFYWYRQILGQKVEFLVSFYNNEISEKSEIFDDQFSVERPDGSNFTLKIRSTKLEDSAMYFCASRRGRTTEAFFGQGTRLTVV.